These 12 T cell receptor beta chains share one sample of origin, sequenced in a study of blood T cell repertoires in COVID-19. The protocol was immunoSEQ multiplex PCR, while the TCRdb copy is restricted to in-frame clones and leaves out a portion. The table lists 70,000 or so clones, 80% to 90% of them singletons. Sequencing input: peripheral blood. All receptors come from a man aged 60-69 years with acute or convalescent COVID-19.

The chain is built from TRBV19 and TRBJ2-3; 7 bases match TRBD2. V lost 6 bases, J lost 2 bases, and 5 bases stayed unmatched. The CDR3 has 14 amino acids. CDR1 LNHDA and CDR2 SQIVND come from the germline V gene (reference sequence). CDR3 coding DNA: TGTGCCAGTAGGAAGGGAGGGTCCACAGATACGCAGTATTTT. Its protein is CASRKGGSTDTQYF.

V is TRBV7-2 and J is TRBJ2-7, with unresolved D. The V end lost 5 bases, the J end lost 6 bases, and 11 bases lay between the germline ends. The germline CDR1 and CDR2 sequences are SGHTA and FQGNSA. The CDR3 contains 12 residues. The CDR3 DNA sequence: TGTGCCAGCAGCAGCGCCAGCCGCGAGCAGTACTTC. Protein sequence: CASSSASREQYF.

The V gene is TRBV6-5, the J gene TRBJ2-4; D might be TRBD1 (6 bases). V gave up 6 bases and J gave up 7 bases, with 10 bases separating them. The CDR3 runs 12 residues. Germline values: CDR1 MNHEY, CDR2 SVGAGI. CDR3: CASRTGHNIQYF. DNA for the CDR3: TGTGCCAGCAGAACAGGGCATAACATTCAGTACTTC.

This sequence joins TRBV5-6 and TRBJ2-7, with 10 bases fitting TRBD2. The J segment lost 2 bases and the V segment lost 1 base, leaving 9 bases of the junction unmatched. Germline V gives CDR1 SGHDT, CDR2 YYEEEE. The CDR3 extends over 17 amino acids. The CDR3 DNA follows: TGTGCCAGCAGCTTGCGGACTAGCGGAATAGCTGCCTACGAGCAGTACTTC. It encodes CASSLRTSGIAAYEQYF.

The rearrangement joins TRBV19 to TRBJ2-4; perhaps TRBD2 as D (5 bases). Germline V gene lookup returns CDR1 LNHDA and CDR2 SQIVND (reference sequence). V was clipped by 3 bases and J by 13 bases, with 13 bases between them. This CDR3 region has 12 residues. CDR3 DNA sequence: TGTGCCAGTAGTATCTCGAGGGAGATCCAGTACTTC. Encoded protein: CASSISREIQYF.

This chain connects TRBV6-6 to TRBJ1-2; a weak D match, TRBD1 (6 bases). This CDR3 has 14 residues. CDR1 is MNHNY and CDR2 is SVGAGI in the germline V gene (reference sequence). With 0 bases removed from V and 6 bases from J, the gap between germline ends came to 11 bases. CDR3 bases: TGTGCCAGCAGTTACTCGCCGGGGGGCGATGGCTACACCTTC. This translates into CASSYSPGGDGYTF.

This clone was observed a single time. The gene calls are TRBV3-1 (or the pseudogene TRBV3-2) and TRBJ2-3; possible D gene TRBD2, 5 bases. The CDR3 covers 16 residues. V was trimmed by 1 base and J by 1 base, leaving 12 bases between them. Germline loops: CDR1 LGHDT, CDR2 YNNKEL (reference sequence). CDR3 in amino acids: CASSQGLVGGTDTQYF. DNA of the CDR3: TGTGCCAGCAGCCAAGGTTTGGTCGGGGGCACAGATACGCAGTATTTT.

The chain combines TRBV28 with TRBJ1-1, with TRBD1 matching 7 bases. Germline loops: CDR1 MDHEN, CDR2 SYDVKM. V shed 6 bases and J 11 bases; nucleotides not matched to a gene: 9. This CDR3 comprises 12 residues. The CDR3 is CASRRPGQMAFF. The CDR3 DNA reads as TGTGCCAGCAGGCGGCCGGGACAGATGGCTTTCTTT. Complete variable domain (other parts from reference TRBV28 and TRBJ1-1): DVKVTQSSRYLVKRTGEKVFLECVQDMDHENMFWYRQDPGLGLRLIYFSYDVKMKEKGDIPEGYSVSREKKERFSLILESASTNQTSMYLCASRRPGQMAFFGQGTRLTVV.

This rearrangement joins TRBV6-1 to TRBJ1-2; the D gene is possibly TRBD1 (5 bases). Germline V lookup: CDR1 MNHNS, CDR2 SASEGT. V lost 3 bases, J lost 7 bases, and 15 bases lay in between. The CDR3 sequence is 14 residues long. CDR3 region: CASSDDRGSGGYTF. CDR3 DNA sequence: TGTGCCAGCAGTGACGATCGGGGGTCGGGTGGCTACACCTTC.

The DNA for the CDR3 is TGTGCTAGTGGTTTAACGGGACTAGCGGGTACAGATACGCAGTATTTT. This translates into CASGLTGLAGTDTQYF. The J gene is TRBJ2-3, the V gene TRBV12-5; 12 positions match TRBD2. The junction had 4 bases not matched to a gene; V was cut back by 3 bases and J by 3 bases. CDR1 and CDR2 (germline): LGHNT, FRNRAP. The CDR3 runs to 16 residues.

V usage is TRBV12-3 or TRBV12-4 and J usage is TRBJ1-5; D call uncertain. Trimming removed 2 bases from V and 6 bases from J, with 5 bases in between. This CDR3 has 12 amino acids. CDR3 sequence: CASSLFSQPQHF. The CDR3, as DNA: TGTGCCAGCAGTTTATTCTCTCAGCCCCAGCATTTT.

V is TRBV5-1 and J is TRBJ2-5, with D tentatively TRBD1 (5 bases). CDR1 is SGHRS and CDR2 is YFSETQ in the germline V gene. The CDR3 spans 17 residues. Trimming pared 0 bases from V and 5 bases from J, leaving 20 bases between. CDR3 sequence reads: CASSLVAQSWGAETQYF. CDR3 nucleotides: TGCGCCAGCAGCTTGGTCGCCCAATCTTGGGGCGCGGAGACCCAGTACTTC.